The present T cell receptor (beta chain) was sequenced within a study of OX40 agonist ivuxolimab in advanced cancers. Overall study context: Patients assigned to dose escalation were diagnosed with hepatocellular carcinoma, melanoma, renal cell or head and neck cancer.

Concerning this clone itself: Antigen unknown.

Clones were sequenced by immunoSEQ multiplex PCR, and TCRdb holds only the in-frame ones, with some missing. The repertoire consists of tens of thousands of clones, with around 88% occurring once and the leading ten covering under 15%. Study-wide results and caveats: CD8+ T cells were the subset that, on average, had more expanded clones than CD4+.

The CDR3 contains 14 residues. V lost 5 bases, J lost 6 bases, and 7 bases stayed unmatched. From germline, CDR1 is SGHNT and CDR2 YYREEE (reference sequence). The chain links TRBV5-4 to TRBJ1-2; 10 bases are a match to TRBD1. This TCR derives from an adult with an advanced solid tumor such as melanoma, head and neck, liver or kidney cancer. Sequenced here: CD4+ or CD8+ T cells sorted from blood, sampled in a trial of the OX40 agonist ivuxolimab. The CDR3 DNA reads TGTGCCAGCAGATCAGAGACAGGGGGCCATGGCTACACCTTC. Translating gives CASRSETGGHGYTF. The whole variable domain, remainder taken from reference TRBV5-4 and TRBJ1-2, is ETGVTQSPTHLIKTRGQQVTLRCSSQSGHNTVSWYQQALGQGPQFIFQYYREEENGRGNFPPRFSGLQFPNYSSELNVNALELDDSALYLCASRSETGGHGYTFGSGTRLTVV.